The TCR beta chain described here comes from a study of human T cells and chemical hapten exposure. The time point was: patch test 1, 2 weeks after DPC sensitization. Treatment of the sample: therapeutic diphenylcyclopropenone sensitization with weekly scalp DPC. Each CDR3 protein gets one entry after TCRdb re-called the RACE reads with MiXCR. Of about 120,000 distinct CDR3 sequences in the sample, 12% to 15% were seen once. This sequence originates from a man between 18 and 29 years old with alopecia areata. Some clones in this sample may be carry-over from other donors' samples. Material: whole blood, obtained in connection with sensitization to the hapten diphenylcyclopropenone (DPC).

The CDR3 sequence is CASRAYSNQPQHF. CDR3 nucleotides: TGTGCCAGCAGGGCTTATAGCAATCAGCCCCAGCATTTT. This chain links TRBV12-3 or TRBV12-4 with TRBJ1-5; D is unresolved. CDR3 length: 13 amino acids. With 6 bases removed from V and 0 bases from J, the gap between germline ends came to 6 bases.